This is a list of T cell receptor beta chains from one sample in a study of vaccination effects on CD4 cells after COVID-19. Sequencing used immunoSEQ multiplex PCR; TCRdb keeps in-frame clones, though not all of them. Of tens of thousands of clones in the sample, over 60% were seen once. These receptors' antigens are unknown. The material was CD4+ T cells from PBMCs cultured without peptide, obtained after COVID-19 vaccination. The receptors were gathered from a human donor who had a prior SARS-CoV-2 infection. CDR3s include the opening cysteine and the closing phenylalanine or tryptophan. D genes are given only for firm matches. Only part of the rows carry a size: once, few, many, or a class if the clone is expanded.

CASSPARGQTGELFF,TGTGCCAGCAGCCCAGCCCGGGGCCAGACCGGGGAGCTGTTTTTT,TRBJ2-2,once,TRBV7-9,.
CASSYSRDTQYF,TGTGCCAGCAGTTACTCGAGGGATACGCAGTATTTT,TRBJ2-3,few,TRBV6-6,.
CATSDPSPSSYNEQFF,TGTGCCACCAGTGATCCCTCCCCAAGCTCCTACAATGAGCAGTTCTTC,TRBJ2-1,.,TRBV24-1,.
CASRPLSGLGLYNEQFF,TGCGCCAGCAGACCACTTAGCGGACTCGGCCTCTACAATGAGCAGTTCTTC,TRBJ2-1,.,TRBV5-1,.
CASSQFGGYGYTF,TGTGCCAGCAGCCAATTCGGCGGGTATGGCTACACCTTC,TRBJ1-2,.,TRBV6-4,.
CAGGLNNNEQFF,TGTGCCGGCGGGTTAAATAACAATGAGCAGTTCTTC,TRBJ2-1,.,TRBV11-2,.
CSARGGYEQYF,TGCAGTGCTAGAGGCGGATACGAGCAGTACTTC,TRBJ2-7,few,TRBV20-1,.
CASTPPGLSGNTIYF,TGTGCCAGCACCCCCCCCGGCCTCTCTGGAAACACCATATATTTT,TRBJ1-3,.,TRBV25-1,.
CSARDAYGYTF,TGCAGTGCTAGAGATGCCTATGGCTACACCTTC,TRBJ1-2,once,TRBV20-1,.
CASSLTGTEQYF,TGTGCCAGCAGCTTAACAGGGACCGAGCAGTACTTC,TRBJ2-7,once,TRBV7-9,.
CASSPGQSSYNEQFF,TGCGCCAGCAGCCCAGGCCAGAGCTCCTACAATGAGCAGTTCTTC,TRBJ2-1,.,TRBV5-1,.
CASSHAFGGDQDYEQYF,TGTGCCAGCAGCCACGCTTTCGGGGGAGATCAAGACTACGAGCAGTACTTC,TRBJ2-7,once,TRBV9,.
CASSTNGRDSDLSEAFF,TGTGCCAGTAGTACTAACGGGAGAGACAGCGATCTTTCTGAAGCTTTCTTT,TRBJ1-1,.,TRBV19,.
CATSRLGTGPGGYTF,TGTGCCACCAGCAGGCTCGGGACAGGGCCGGGAGGCTACACCTTC,TRBJ1-2,.,TRBV15,TRBD1
CANPNLGDKNYGYTF,TGTGCCAACCCAAACCTCGGGGATAAAAACTATGGCTACACCTTC,TRBJ1-2,.,TRBV6-5,.
CSASSPGLAIYEQYF,TGCAGTGCGAGTTCTCCGGGACTAGCGATTTACGAGCAGTACTTC,TRBJ2-7,.,TRBV20-1,TRBD2
CASTAYGTQYF,TGTGCCAGCACAGCGTACGGGACCCAGTACTTC,TRBJ2-5,.,TRBV2,.
CASSYNRDRGYGRSEKLFF,TGTGCCAGCAGTTATAACCGGGACAGGGGATATGGGCGTAGTGAAAAACTGTTTTTT,TRBJ1-4,once,TRBV7-4,TRBD1
CASSQDRGSSPLHF,TGTGCCAGCAGCCAAGACAGGGGGAGTTCACCCCTCCACTTT,TRBJ1-6,.,TRBV4-2,TRBD1
CASSPRTSALTDTQYF,TGTGCCAGCAGCCCCCGGACTAGCGCCCTCACAGATACGCAGTATTTT,TRBJ2-3,.,TRBV13,TRBD2
CASSDWGRNQPQHF,TGTGCCAGCAGTGATTGGGGGCGCAATCAGCCCCAGCATTTT,TRBJ1-5,.,TRBV2,.
CASRLGTGELFF,TGTGCCAGCAGACTAGGGACCGGGGAGCTGTTTTTT,TRBJ2-2,few,TRBV6-5,.
CASSGKGQLNEKLFF,TGTGCCAGCAGCGGAAAGGGACAGCTAAATGAAAAACTGTTTTTT,TRBJ1-4,.,TRBV7-6,TRBD1
CASSQPGVAGGSNYEQYF,TGTGCCAGCAGCCAACCCGGTGTAGCGGGAGGGAGTAACTACGAGCAGTACTTC,TRBJ2-7,.,TRBV7-2,TRBD2
CASSLTPGVGGLLGTQYF,TGTGCCAGCAGCCTGACCCCGGGGGTGGGGGGGCTGCTTGGGACCCAGTACTTC,TRBJ2-5,.,TRBV5-6,.
CAWSVGEVETQYF,TGTGCCTGGAGTGTAGGGGAGGTGGAGACCCAGTACTTC,TRBJ2-5,.,TRBV30,.
CASSPGGTGTYEQYF,TGTGCCAGCAGCCCAGGGGGGACAGGGACCTACGAGCAGTACTTC,TRBJ2-7,.,TRBV7-6,TRBD1
CAWSFGTFNSPLHF,TGTGCCTGGAGTTTCGGGACATTTAATTCACCCCTCCACTTT,TRBJ1-6,.,TRBV30,.
CASSLPGTGKLTEAFF,TGTGCCAGCAGCCTACCCGGGACAGGGAAACTCACTGAAGCTTTCTTT,TRBJ1-1,.,TRBV5-6,TRBD1
CASSPGGGSGGANVLTF,TGTGCCAGCAGCCCGGGGGGAGGGTCGGGTGGGGCCAACGTCCTGACTTTC,TRBJ2-6,.,TRBV7-2,TRBD2
CASSLQGEETQYF,TGTGCCAGCAGCTTACAGGGGGAAGAGACCCAGTACTTC,TRBJ2-5,.,TRBV11-3,TRBD1
CASSSIAGGPPNTGELFF,TGTGCCAGCAGTTCCATAGCGGGAGGGCCACCGAACACCGGGGAGCTGTTTTTT,TRBJ2-2,.,TRBV27,TRBD2
CASSLASMDNSPLHF,TGCGCCAGCAGCTTGGCCTCGATGGATAATTCACCCCTCCACTTT,TRBJ1-6,few,TRBV5-1,.
CASGDRDATDTQYF,TGTGCCAGCGGAGACAGGGACGCCACAGATACGCAGTATTTT,TRBJ2-3,.,TRBV2,TRBD1
CATSDGGRGVETQYF,TGTGCCACCAGTGATGGGGGGAGGGGCGTCGAGACCCAGTACTTC,TRBJ2-5,.,TRBV24-1,TRBD2
CAWRFTSRTTDTQYF,TGTGCCTGGAGGTTCACTAGCAGAACGACAGATACGCAGTATTTT,TRBJ2-3,.,TRBV30,.
CASSITRATGELFF,TGTGCCAGTAGTATAACCAGGGCGACCGGGGAGCTGTTTTTT,TRBJ2-2,.,TRBV19,.
CASSGQGITNTGELFF,TGTGCCAGCAGTGGTCAGGGGATCACGAACACCGGGGAGCTGTTTTTT,TRBJ2-2,.,TRBV2,.
CASSLDDSGEQFF,TGCGCCAGCAGCTTGGATGACAGTGGTGAGCAGTTCTTC,TRBJ2-1,.,TRBV5-1,.
CASSLNLEQASPLHF,TGTGCCAGCAGCTTAAACCTCGAACAAGCTTCACCCCTCCACTTT,TRBJ1-6,.,TRBV7-2,.
CASSLRQNTEAFF,TGTGCCAGCAGCTTGCGGCAGAACACTGAAGCTTTCTTT,TRBJ1-1,.,TRBV7-2,.
CASSPRTSGGEETQYF,TGTGCTAGCAGCCCCCGGACTAGCGGGGGGGAAGAGACCCAGTACTTC,TRBJ2-5,.,TRBV7-7,TRBD2
CAISGSSGGFHSTDTQYF,TGTGCCATCAGTGGGTCTAGCGGGGGGTTTCATAGCACAGATACGCAGTATTTT,TRBJ2-3,.,TRBV10-3,TRBD2
CASSPSETDTQYF,TGTGCCAGCAGTCCTAGCGAGACAGATACGCAGTATTTT,TRBJ2-3,.,TRBV9,.
CASRKGLEQFF,TGTGCCAGCAGAAAAGGACTGGAGCAGTTCTTC,TRBJ2-1,few,TRBV7-9,.
CASSRRGINQPQHF,TGTGCCAGCAGTAGGAGGGGGATCAATCAGCCCCAGCATTTT,TRBJ1-5,.,TRBV6-2/TRBV6-3,.